The rows below give T cell receptor beta chains drawn from one sample of a study of T cell changes during pregnancy in multiple sclerosis. Produced via immunoSEQ multiplex PCR; TCRdb's table is partial and in-frame only. The sample holds about 66,000 clones; more than 85% are singletons and the top ten take around 5.2%. The sample in question was CD8+ T cells from peripheral blood mononuclear cells, obtained before pregnancy. The receptors derive from a female donor with multiple sclerosis, enrolled in a pregnancy study. Each CDR3 is given with its conserved first and last residue. The order of the fields is clone size, V gene, D gene, J gene, CDR3 protein, CDR3 DNA. A D gene is named only where the DNA matches it firmly. Expanded clones are given a class, and other clones once, few, many or no size at all.

-	TRBV21-1	-	TRBJ2-5	CASSKKGGREGGETQYF	TGTGCCAGCAGCAAAAAGGGCGGTCGTGAGGGTGGAGAGACCCAGTACTTC
-	TRBV15	-	TRBJ1-2	CATSSMAGESADYGYTF	TGTGCCACCAGCAGTATGGCAGGGGAGTCTGCGGACTATGGCTACACCTTC
once	TRBV2	-	TRBJ2-5	CASSGDTGYEGETQYF	TGTGCCAGCAGCGGGGACACAGGGTATGAAGGGGAGACCCAGTACTTC
few	TRBV7-3	TRBD1	TRBJ1-1	CASSLGGVGVEAFF	TGTGCCAGCAGTCTAGGGGGCGTCGGGGTTGAAGCTTTCTTT
-	TRBV5-4	TRBD1	TRBJ1-4	CASSLEAGGVPNEKLFF	TGTGCCAGCAGCTTGGAGGCAGGGGGTGTGCCTAATGAAAAACTGTTTTTT
-	TRBV7-3	-	TRBJ2-1	CASSLIGGEQFF	TGTGCCAGCAGCCTTATCGGAGGGGAGCAGTTCTTC
-	TRBV11-1	-	TRBJ2-6	CASSPGSPYSGANVLTF	TGTGCCAGCAGCCCCGGTTCTCCTTACTCTGGGGCCAACGTCCTGACTTTC
-	TRBV29-1	-	TRBJ2-7	CSVEGSSYEQYF	TGCAGCGTTGAGGGGAGCTCCTACGAGCAGTACTTC
-	TRBV5-6	-	TRBJ1-2	CASSLVQAASNYGYTF	TGTGCCAGCAGCTTGGTACAGGCGGCTTCTAACTATGGCTACACCTTC
-	TRBV10-3	-	TRBJ1-1	CAISESTVVNTEAFF	TGTGCCATCAGTGAGTCGACAGTAGTGAACACTGAAGCTTTCTTT
-	TRBV2	-	TRBJ1-2	CASRDQRDYGYTF	TGTGCCAGCAGAGATCAGCGGGACTATGGCTACACCTTC
-	TRBV6-5	-	TRBJ2-5	CASSPGETQYF	TGTGCCAGCAGTCCGGGGGAGACCCAGTACTTC
-	TRBV4-1	-	TRBJ2-7	CAGSQEGEGPFYEQYF	TGCGCCGGCAGCCAAGAGGGGGAGGGTCCCTTTTACGAGCAGTACTTC
-	TRBV27	TRBD1	TRBJ1-2	CASSGTGNTITYGYTF	TGTGCCAGCTCCGGGACAGGGAACACCATTACTTATGGCTACACCTTC
-	TRBV2	-	TRBJ1-1	CATLLTGGEAFF	TGTGCCACCCTTCTAACCGGGGGAGAAGCTTTCTTT
-	TRBV18	-	TRBJ2-7	CASSPPVGGTYEQYF	TGTGCCAGCTCACCACCAGTGGGCGGGACCTACGAGCAGTACTTC
-	TRBV6-5	-	TRBJ1-4	CASSTRDTANEKLFF	TGTGCCAGCAGTACCCGGGACACGGCTAATGAAAAACTGTTTTTT
-	TRBV6-5	-	TRBJ1-2	CASSYKLAGLIYGYTF	TGTGCCAGCAGTTACAAGCTGGCAGGTCTTATCTATGGCTACACCTTC
-	TRBV2	TRBD1	TRBJ1-2	CAVPGQGQNYGYTF	TGTGCCGTCCCGGGACAGGGGCAAAACTATGGCTACACCTTC
-	TRBV5-1	-	TRBJ1-5	CASSSGGSNQPQHF	TGCGCCAGCAGCTCGGGCGGGAGCAATCAGCCCCAGCATTTT
-	TRBV27	TRBD2	TRBJ2-3	CASSSSAGEYTDTQYF	TGTGCCAGCAGTTCTTCTGCGGGGGAGTACACAGATACGCAGTATTTT
-	TRBV15	-	TRBJ2-6	CATSSGQPSGANVLTF	TGTGCCACCAGCTCAGGACAGCCCTCTGGGGCCAACGTCCTGACTTTC
-	TRBV27	-	TRBJ1-5	CASSPWLAGNQPQHF	TGTGCCAGCAGTCCATGGCTGGCGGGCAATCAGCCCCAGCATTTT
-	TRBV7-2	-	TRBJ1-1	CASSFGSTEAFF	TGTGCCAGCAGCTTTGGGAGCACTGAAGCTTTCTTT
-	TRBV4-2	-	TRBJ1-2	CASSQVATANYGYTF	TGTGCCAGCAGCCAAGTAGCCACGGCTAACTATGGCTACACCTTC
-	TRBV4-1	-	TRBJ2-1	CASSQEGGVSGGDEQFF	TGCGCCAGCAGCCAAGAAGGGGGGGTCTCGGGGGGAGATGAGCAGTTCTTC
-	TRBV7-8	-	TRBJ2-6	CASSLVGSSGANVLTF	TGTGCCAGCAGCTTAGTAGGGAGCTCTGGGGCCAACGTCCTGACTTTC
-	TRBV27	TRBD1	TRBJ1-6	CASTRDRYNSPLHF	TGTGCCAGCACCCGGGACAGATATAATTCACCCCTCCACTTT
-	TRBV27	-	TRBJ1-1	CASSFGRRNTEAFF	TGTGCCAGCAGTTTCGGCAGGCGGAACACTGAAGCTTTCTTT
-	TRBV19	-	TRBJ1-5	CASTPGINQPQHF	TGTGCCAGCACCCCAGGTATCAATCAGCCCCAGCATTTT
once	TRBV27	TRBD1	TRBJ1-5	CASSLDRAGQPQHF	TGTGCCAGCAGTTTAGACAGGGCTGGACAGCCCCAGCATTTT
-	TRBV14	TRBD2	TRBJ2-6	CASSPTPGLAGARTISGANVLTF	TGTGCCAGCAGTCCGACCCCGGGACTAGCGGGGGCCCGGACTATCTCAGGGGCCAACGTCCTGACTTTC
-	TRBV6-1	TRBD1	TRBJ1-2	CASSLPGQTYGYTF	TGTGCCAGCAGCTTACCGGGACAGACTTATGGCTACACCTTC
-	TRBV11-1	-	TRBJ1-2	CASSSTLTYGYTF	TGTGCCAGCAGCTCGACACTCACCTATGGCTACACCTTC
once	TRBV6-5	TRBD1	TRBJ2-7	CASTPMGQGDYEQYF	TGTGCCAGCACCCCGATGGGACAGGGGGACTACGAGCAGTACTTC
once	TRBV29-1	-	TRBJ1-1	CSVEGTGLNTEAFF	TGCAGCGTTGAGGGAACAGGTCTGAACACTGAAGCTTTCTTT
-	TRBV19	-	TRBJ1-1	CASSIMAGKAFF	TGTGCCAGTAGTATTATGGCAGGGAAAGCTTTCTTT
once	TRBV25-1	-	TRBJ2-3	CASSPPLGGDTQYF	TGTGCCAGCAGTCCGCCCCTAGGAGGAGATACGCAGTATTTT
-	TRBV19	-	TRBJ2-2	CASSIDRQRVNTGELFF	TGTGCCAGTAGTATAGATCGGCAGCGGGTTAACACCGGGGAGCTGTTTTTT
-	TRBV29-1	-	TRBJ2-7	CSVGQGSAYEQYF	TGCAGCGTTGGTCAGGGGAGCGCCTACGAGCAGTACTTC
-	TRBV9	-	TRBJ1-2	CASSVAGGGYGYTF	TGTGCCAGCAGCGTCGCTGGGGGGGGGTATGGCTACACCTTC
-	TRBV29-1	-	TRBJ2-7	CSVEGRAYEQYF	TGCAGCGTTGAGGGCAGGGCCTACGAGCAGTACTTC
-	TRBV2	TRBD1	TRBJ1-1	CASTGQGEAFF	TGTGCCAGCACCGGACAGGGAGAAGCTTTCTTT
-	TRBV7-9	TRBD1	TRBJ2-7	CASSPLLTGGYEQYF	TGTGCCAGCAGCCCACTACTGACAGGGGGGTACGAGCAGTACTTC